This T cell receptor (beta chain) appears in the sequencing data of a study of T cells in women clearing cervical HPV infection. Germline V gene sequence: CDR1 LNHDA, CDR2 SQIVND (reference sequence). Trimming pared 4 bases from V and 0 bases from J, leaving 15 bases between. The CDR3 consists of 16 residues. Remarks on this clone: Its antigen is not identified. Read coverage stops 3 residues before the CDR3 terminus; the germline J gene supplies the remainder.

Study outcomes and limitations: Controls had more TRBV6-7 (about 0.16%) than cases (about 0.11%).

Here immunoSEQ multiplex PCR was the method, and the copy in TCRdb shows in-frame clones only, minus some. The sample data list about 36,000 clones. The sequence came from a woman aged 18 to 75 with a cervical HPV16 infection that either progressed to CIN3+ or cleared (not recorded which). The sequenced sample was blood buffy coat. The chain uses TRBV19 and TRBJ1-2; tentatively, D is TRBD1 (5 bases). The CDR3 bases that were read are TGTGCCAGTAGTAGGACTGGGGACTCCGCTAACTATGGC. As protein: CASSRTGDSANYG. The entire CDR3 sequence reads CASSRTGDSANYGYTF.